The present T cell receptor (beta chain) was sequenced within a study of cytomegalovirus exposure and HLA in healthy donors. The V segment lost 8 bases and the J segment 5 bases; nucleotides outside the gene matches: 4. The V gene's germline CDR1 is MNHEY and CDR2 SVGAGI. The CDR3 sequence is 14 residues long. In the PCR, 60 Vbeta and 13 Jbeta primers were used. The table came from immunoSEQ multiplex PCR; TCRdb's copy has only in-frame clones and leaves some out. This repertoire shows around 130,000 clones, around 83% found once; its top ten account for around 1.2%. The sequence came from a girl aged 2 to 9 in good health and CMV-seronegative. The chain recombines TRBV6-5 with TRBJ2-5, with 14 bases fitting TRBD2. Sequenced: PBMCs. The CDR3 DNA reads as TGTGCCAGCGGGACTAGCGGGAGTCAGGAGACCCAGTACTTC. Its protein is CASGTSGSQETQYF.